What follows are 7 T cell receptor beta chains derived from one specimen sequenced in a study of blood T cell repertoires in COVID-19. The repertoire was sequenced with immunoSEQ multiplex PCR; TCRdb's copy has only in-frame clones and lacks some. The sample lists 57,000 or so clones; more than 75% were seen once. The sequencing sample was made of peripheral blood. The receptors stem from a man in his forties or fifties with active or convalescent COVID-19.

The rearrangement uses TRBV6-5 and TRBJ2-7; weak D call: TRBD2 (5 bases). V was trimmed by 11 bases and J by 3 bases, leaving 11 bases between them. The length of the CDR3 is 11 residues. The V gene's germline CDR1 is MNHEY and CDR2 SVGAGI. The CDR3: CAARGSYEQYF. The CDR3 region has the DNA TGTGCCGCACGAGGGAGCTACGAGCAGTACTTC.

The chain recombines TRBV18 with TRBJ2-3, with TRBD1 matching over 9 bases. The junction had 3 bases not matched to a gene; V was cut back by 0 bases and J by 5 bases. Germline V lookup: CDR1 KGHSH, CDR2 LQKENI. The CDR3 runs to 15 residues. CDR3 loop: CASSPPTGGLDTQYF. The DNA of the CDR3 is TGTGCCAGCTCACCACCGACAGGGGGGTTAGATACGCAGTATTTT.

This clone was detected once. The genes are TRBV6-4 and TRBJ2-3, with 7 bases matching TRBD2. Germline V lookup: CDR1 MRHNA, CDR2 SNTAGT. The CDR3 length is 15 residues. With 4 bases clipped from V and 1 base from J, the junction kept 5 bases outside the gene matches. The CDR3 coding sequence is TGTGCCAGCAGTGCGGCGGGAGAGGGCACAGATACGCAGTATTTT. Translation gives CASSAAGEGTDTQYF.

This clone was detected only once. J is TRBJ2-7 and V is TRBV7-3, with 14 bases that match TRBD2. Germline V gene sequence: CDR1 SGHTA, CDR2 FQGTGA. Trimming removed 5 bases from V and 4 bases from J; junction bases left unmatched: 7. The CDR3 length is 16 residues. CDR3: CASSVEGTSGSYEQYF. DNA for the CDR3: TGTGCCAGCAGCGTAGAGGGGACTAGCGGGAGTTACGAGCAGTACTTC.

The chain is built from TRBV6-5 and TRBJ2-1; 7 nucleotides line up with TRBD1. This CDR3 is built from 13 residues. CDR1 MNHEY and CDR2 SVGAGI come from the germline V gene. The ends lost 8 bases at V and 8 bases at J; junction bases unmatched: 9. The CDR3 DNA is TGTGCCAGCCGGGACAGAATTATTTATGAGCAGTTCTTC. This sequence encodes CASRDRIIYEQFF.

This chain joins TRBV5-1 and TRBJ2-1; no clear D gene. Germline V gives CDR1 SGHRS, CDR2 YFSETQ. The CDR3 is made up of 14 amino acids. The V end was cut by 1 base, the J end by 3 bases, with 8 bases between. The CDR3, as DNA: TGCGCCAGCAGCTTGTATTTCAGCTACAATGAGCAGTTCTTC. Amino acid sequence: CASSLYFSYNEQFF.

The rearrangement links TRBV6-4 to TRBJ2-2, with D possibly being TRBD2 (6 bases). V dropped 5 bases and J dropped 0 bases, with 7 bases sitting between them. CDR3 length: 14 amino acids. The germline V gene has CDR1 MRHNA and CDR2 SNTAGT. The CDR3 loop is CASSRLANTGELFF. In nucleotides, the CDR3 is TGTGCCAGCAGTCGACTAGCGAACACCGGGGAGCTGTTTTTT.